The 25 T cell receptor beta chains presented below share a single source sample, sequenced in a study of graft-versus-host responses after intestinal transplantation. Profiled with immunoSEQ multiplex PCR; TCRdb holds only in-frame clones, not every one. The repertoire holds 35,000 to 50,000 clones, with about 95% as singletons. Their antigens remain unidentified. The starting material was unstimulated CD8+ T cells sorted from spleen or lymph node cells, obtained before transplant. These receptors all come from a human donor who was the organ donor for an intestinal transplant.

This clone showed up just once. The rearrangement uses TRBV2 and TRBJ1-3, with D perhaps TRBD1 (5 bases). Germline V gives CDR1 SNHLY, CDR2 FYNNEI. The CDR3 has 16 amino acids. The V and J ends lost 3 bases and 1 base respectively, with 13 bases between them. The CDR3 loop reads CASSDAPTESGNTIYF. The CDR3 DNA follows: TGTGCCAGCAGTGACGCTCCGACAGAATCTGGAAACACCATATATTTT.

The chain links TRBV13 to TRBJ2-1, with TRBD2 matching 9 bases. The trim removed 4 bases at V and 10 bases at J, leaving 17 bases unmatched. The CDR3 has 17 amino acids. Germline V gene data show CDR1 as PRHDT and CDR2 as FYEKMQ (reference sequence). The DNA for the CDR3 is TGTGCCAGCAGCTCCATAGGCGGGGGGGTCCGGGTAGGGGAGCAGTTCTTC. Its translation: CASSSIGGGVRVGEQFF.

This clone was picked up a small number of times. The chain joins TRBV19 to TRBJ2-7; D is perhaps TRBD2 (7 bases). Trimming left V 7 bases short and J 5 bases short, with 12 bases between. This CDR3 is 12 amino acids long. Germline values: CDR1 LNHDA, CDR2 SQIVND (reference sequence). CDR3: CASKGGRDEQYF. CDR3 in DNA: TGTGCCAGTAAGGGGGGGCGCGACGAGCAGTACTTC.

The chain is built from TRBV5-1 and TRBJ1-4, with 8 positions matching TRBD1. The CDR3 sequence is 19 residues long. Trimming cost V 0 bases and J 2 bases; bases outside gene matches: 12. Germline CDR1 is SGHRS and CDR2 is YFSETQ. The CDR3 loop is CASSLVPGAPGGTNEKLFF. The DNA of the CDR3 is TGCGCCAGCAGCTTGGTCCCGGGGGCCCCAGGGGGCACTAATGAAAAACTGTTTTTT.

The rearrangement joins TRBV11-2 to TRBJ2-1; D not resolved. The CDR3 runs to 17 residues. Germline V gene sequence: CDR1 SGHAT, CDR2 FQNNGV. Trimming took off 4 bases at V and 4 bases at J, with 20 bases between the two ends. The CDR3 loop is CASSSTQLGPNYNEQFF. The CDR3, as DNA: TGTGCCAGCAGCTCTACCCAGCTCGGGCCTAATTACAATGAGCAGTTCTTC.

This chain joins TRBV4-1 and TRBJ1-5, with TRBD1 matching 8 bases. After removal of 3 bases from V and 2 bases from J, the junction contained 0 bases not matched to a gene. The CDR3 is 14 residues long. Germline values: CDR1 MGHRA, CDR2 YSYEKL. CDR3 sequence reads: CASSQGQGNQPQHF. The CDR3 coding sequence is TGCGCCAGCAGCCAGGGACAGGGCAATCAGCCCCAGCATTTT.

This clone was seen once. The chain combines TRBV27 with TRBJ1-5; tentative D call: TRBD1 (6 bases). There are 13 residues in the CDR3. The ends were cut back, 2 bases at V and 6 bases at J, with 8 bases in the middle. Germline-derived CDR1 and CDR2 are MNHEY and SMNVEV (reference sequence). CDR3 nucleotide sequence: TGTGCCAGCAGTTTAGGAGGGGGTCAGCCCCAGCATTTT. It is translated as CASSLGGGQPQHF.

In DNA form, the CDR3 reads TGTGCCAGCAGCCAGACTACCCCCAAGGCAGATACGCAGTATTTT. The encoded protein is CASSQTTPKADTQYF. V usage is TRBV7-9 and J usage is TRBJ2-3; possibly TRBD2 for D (5 bases). The CDR3 is 15 amino acids. CDR1 and CDR2 (germline): SEHNR, FQNEAQ (reference sequence). Trimming took off 5 bases at V and 4 bases at J, with 16 bases between the two ends. Full variable domain (missing parts from reference TRBV7-9 and TRBJ2-3): DTGVSQNPRHKITKRGQNVTFRCDPISEHNRLYWYRQTLGQGPEFLTYFQNEAQLEKSRLLSDRFSAERPKGSFSTLEIQRTEQGDSAMYLCASSQTTPKADTQYFGPGTRLTVL.

The chain recombines TRBV27 with TRBJ2-1; D is possibly TRBD1 (6 bases). Trimming left V 5 bases short and J 0 bases short, with 8 bases between. Germline V gene lookup returns CDR1 MNHEY and CDR2 SMNVEV (reference sequence). The CDR3 has 14 residues. CDR3 in amino acids: CASSRGSSYNEQFF. The CDR3 DNA sequence: TGTGCCAGCAGTAGGGGGAGCTCCTACAATGAGCAGTTCTTC.

The chain is built from TRBV5-8 and TRBJ2-1; 9 bases are a match to TRBD2. Looked up from germline, CDR1 is SGHTS and CDR2 is YDEGEE. The CDR3 length is 15 residues. Unmatched junction bases numbered 8, after V lost 2 bases and J lost 8 bases. The CDR3 spells CASSLRGGAMDEQFF. The CDR3 DNA is TGTGCCAGCAGCTTACGCGGGGGGGCTATGGATGAGCAGTTCTTC.

The chain recombines TRBV13 with TRBJ1-2; D perhaps matches TRBD1 (5 bases). V was shortened by 2 bases and J by 5 bases, with 12 bases between the two germline ends. Germline assignment: CDR1 PRHDT and CDR2 FYEKMQ (reference sequence). The CDR3 consists of 14 residues. The CDR3 reads CASSLLGPEYGYTF. Written as DNA, the CDR3 is TGTGCCAGCAGCTTATTGGGGCCGGAATATGGCTACACCTTC.

The rearrangement uses TRBV10-3 and TRBJ2-5; possibly TRBD2 for D (7 bases). CDR1 ENHRY and CDR2 SYGVKD come from the germline V gene. This CDR3 spans 15 amino acids. Trimming stripped 3 bases from V and 1 base from J, with 12 bases between. The CDR3 spells CAISEGGGFQETQYF. CDR3 nucleotide sequence: TGTGCCATCAGTGAAGGGGGGGGATTCCAAGAGACCCAGTACTTC.

The chain couples TRBV5-6 to TRBJ2-3; D possibly corresponds to TRBD1 (5 bases). CDR3 length equals 14 residues. Trimming shortened V by 2 bases and J by 2 bases, and 9 bases separated the two germline ends. The germline gives CDR1 SGHDT, CDR2 YYEEEE. CDR3 protein: CASSLQENTDTQYF. The DNA of the CDR3 is TGTGCCAGCAGCTTACAGGAGAACACAGATACGCAGTATTTT. The full variable domain, completed using reference TRBV5-6 and TRBJ2-3, is DAGVTQSPTHLIKTRGQQVTLRCSPKSGHDTVSWYQQALGQGPQFIFQYYEEEERQRGNFPDRFSGHQFPNYSSELNVNALLLGDSALYLCASSLQENTDTQYFGPGTRLTVL.

The chain recombines TRBV10-2 with TRBJ2-1; 7 nucleotides match TRBD1. The CDR3 is made up of 14 amino acids. V dropped 6 bases and J dropped 4; count of bases not matched to a gene: 6. The germline gives CDR1 WSHSY, CDR2 SAAADI. The CDR3 reads CASSDRDHYNEQFF. The CDR3 region has the DNA TGCGCCAGCAGCGACAGGGACCATTACAATGAGCAGTTCTTC.

The genes are TRBV19 and TRBJ2-1; 8 nucleotides match TRBD2. CDR1 and CDR2 (germline): LNHDA, SQIVND (reference sequence). The ends lost 7 bases at V and 1 base at J; junction bases unmatched: 3. The CDR3 covers 14 residues. The CDR3 DNA reads TGTGCCAGTAATCCGGGAGGGTCCTACAATGAGCAGTTCTTC. Its protein product is CASNPGGSYNEQFF.

CDR3 in DNA: TGTGCCAGCAGCTATTACCCGGGACAGGGTGTCGGGGAGCTGTTTTTT. Amino acids: CASSYYPGQGVGELFF. This chain connects TRBV5-4 to TRBJ2-2; 9 nucleotides agree with TRBD1. CDR3 length: 16 amino acids. The V gene end was trimmed by 3 bases and the J gene end by 7 bases; junction bases not matched to a gene: 10. CDR1 SGHNT and CDR2 YYREEE come from the germline V gene (reference sequence).

V and J are TRBV6-1 and TRBJ1-2, with TRBD1 as a possible D gene (5 bases). CDR1 is MNHNS and CDR2 is SASEGT in the germline V gene. The CDR3 is made up of 15 amino acids. V lost 2 bases to trimming and J lost 3 bases, with 13 bases between them. CDR3 loop: CASSEKAGKDYGYTF. In DNA form, the CDR3 reads TGTGCCAGCAGTGAAAAGGCAGGGAAGGACTATGGCTACACCTTC.

The genes are TRBV7-8 and TRBJ2-7; D gene unclear. The V gene's germline CDR1 is SGHVS and CDR2 FQNEAQ. V dropped 5 bases and J dropped 7 bases, with 15 bases sitting between them. The CDR3 runs to 13 residues. The chain's CDR3 is CASSPTRVGEQYF. As DNA, the CDR3 is TGTGCCAGCAGCCCCACCCGGGTGGGAGAGCAGTACTTC.

The chain is built from TRBV9 and TRBJ2-4; D might be TRBD1 or TRBD2, each matching 5 bases. V was cut by 3 bases and J by 0 bases, with 10 bases left in between. CDR3 length: 15 amino acids. Germline lookup yields CDR1 SGDLS and CDR2 YYNGEE. The CDR3 sequence is CASSGGSLAKNIQYF. CDR3 coding DNA: TGTGCCAGCAGCGGGGGGAGTTTAGCCAAAAACATTCAGTACTTC.

The CDR3 here is CASSPDVPYPYNEQFF. CDR3 DNA: TGTGCCAGCTCACCAGATGTACCGTACCCCTACAATGAGCAGTTCTTC. The rearrangement joins TRBV18 to TRBJ2-1; D ambiguous. The CDR3 runs to 16 residues. Per germline, CDR1 KGHSH and CDR2 LQKENI. Trimming took 2 bases from V and 2 from J, leaving 13 bases between them. The variable domain in full, completed from reference TRBV18 and TRBJ2-1, reads NAGVMQNPRHLVRRRGQEARLRCSPMKGHSHVYWYRQLPEEGLKFMVYLQKENIIDESGMPKERFSAEFPKEGPSILRIQQVVRGDSAAYFCASSPDVPYPYNEQFFGPGTRLTVL.

The genes are TRBV6-6 and TRBJ1-2; D uncertain. Germline V CDR1 and CDR2: MNHNY, SVGAGI (reference sequence). V shed 9 bases and J shed 5 bases, with 10 bases lying between them. The CDR3 runs 11 residues. DNA for the CDR3: TGTGCCAGTTCAGATCTTTATGGCTACACCTTC. As protein: CASSDLYGYTF.

The chain has TRBV5-6 and TRBJ1-5, with TRBD1 identical over 9 bases. This CDR3 comprises 16 residues. Germline-derived CDR1 and CDR2 are SGHDT and YYEEEE. V was clipped by 4 bases and J by 5 bases; unmatched bases: 10. Here the CDR3 DNA reads TGTGCCAGCAGCCGGACGTCGGACAGGGGTGATCAGCCCCAGCATTTT. This sequence encodes CASSRTSDRGDQPQHF.

CDR3 sequence reads: CASSIDERGWHGYTF. The CDR3 DNA is TGTGCCAGTAGTATAGACGAAAGGGGATGGCATGGCTACACCTTC. The gene calls are TRBV19 and TRBJ1-2, with D perhaps TRBD1 (5 bases). The CDR3 has 15 amino acids. With 0 bases removed from V and 6 bases from J, the gap between germline ends came to 14 bases. Germline loops: CDR1 LNHDA, CDR2 SQIVND (reference sequence).

V usage is TRBV7-6 and J usage is TRBJ2-1; 11 positions agree with TRBD2. The CDR3 is made up of 15 amino acids. V was pared by 5 bases and J by 4 bases, with 4 bases of the junction left unmatched. Germline loops: CDR1 SGHVS, CDR2 FNYEAQ. The DNA of the CDR3 is TGTGCCAGCAGCAAACTAGCGGGGGTTTACAATGAGCAGTTCTTC. The encoded protein is CASSKLAGVYNEQFF.

The chain uses TRBV30 and TRBJ2-2; D is perhaps TRBD2 (6 bases). Germline lookup yields CDR1 GTSNPN and CDR2 SVGIG (reference sequence). Trimming took off 5 bases at V and 2 bases at J, with 12 bases between the two ends. This CDR3 spans 14 amino acids. CDR3 sequence: CAWEGLLNTGELFF. The CDR3 nucleotides read TGTGCCTGGGAGGGACTCCTTAACACCGGGGAGCTGTTTTTT.